This T cell receptor (beta chain) was profiled in a study of T cells after yellow fever vaccination. The sample holds many counts of this clonotype. No antigen is known for it. This CDR3 has 12 residues. Trimming removed 8 bases from V and 4 bases from J; junction bases left unmatched: 1. Germline values: CDR1 ENHRY, CDR2 SYGVKD. Making TCR cDNA involved 5'RACE template switching, which added UMIs and a universal primer site. TCRdb fed the 5' RACE reads into MiXCR, producing one record per CDR3 protein. Of about 220,000 distinct CDR3 sequences in the sample, 3% to 3.5% were seen once. Broader study findings: Once the booster was given, most primary-vaccination clones reappeared, at more than 95% for CD4 and over 85% for CD8. CD4 and CD8 compartments shared a small share of clonotypes, likely from convergent recombination.

The input for sequencing was CD4+ T cells sorted from PBMCs, taken 10 days after the yellow fever booster vaccination. The sequence derives from a man between 18 and 29 years old who received the YFV17D yellow fever vaccine. The rearrangement links TRBV10-3 to TRBJ2-5; 10 nucleotides align to TRBD1. The CDR3 sequence: CAIGTGVETQYF. The CDR3 DNA sequence: TGTGCCATCGGGACAGGGGTAGAGACCCAGTACTTC.